The sequence of this T cell receptor (beta chain) was determined in a study of T cell changes during pregnancy in multiple sclerosis. TCRdb keeps only in-frame clones here, not all; method: immunoSEQ multiplex PCR. This table has 40,000 to 55,000 clones, roughly 92% appearing once. Per the germline V gene, CDR1 is SGHNT and CDR2 is YYREEE (reference sequence). The CDR3 covers 14 residues. Deletions cut 4 bases from V and 1 base from J, with 11 bases between. This sequence joins TRBV5-4 and TRBJ2-5; D not certain. The receptor's source is a female donor with multiple sclerosis, enrolled in a pregnancy study. The specimen sequenced was peripheral blood. CDR3 amino acids: CASSPSSTQETQYF. CDR3 DNA sequence: TGTGCCAGCAGCCCCAGCAGTACCCAAGAGACCCAGTACTTC.